This entry features one T cell receptor (beta chain) sequence. Antigen specificity is unknown. The CDR3 end is not reached by the read, which stops 3 residues before it; the germline J gene fills it in. These data come from a study of T cells in women clearing cervical HPV infection. Across the whole study: Case blood drawn at lesion detection; control blood after infection cleared.

Each participant carried one incident cervical HPV16 infection only. Profiling relied on immunoSEQ multiplex PCR, and the TCRdb table lists in-frame clones only, not all of them. With under 50,000 clones in the sample, the ten largest clones hold 4.8%. Study findings and constraints: Repertoire richness, not evenness, was significantly elevated in CIN3+ cases versus controls.

The V gene's germline CDR1 is SNHLY and CDR2 FYNNEI. CDR3 size: 17 residues. V lost 4 bases, J lost 1 base, and 14 bases lay in between. The sample consisted of blood buffy coat. V usage is TRBV2 and J usage is TRBJ1-6; a weak D match, TRBD1 (5 bases). The TCR was taken from a woman between 18 and 70 years old with a cervical HPV16 infection that either progressed to CIN3+ or cleared (not recorded which). The CDR3 bases that were read are TGTGCCAGCAGTGGATACAGGTCCCTATCCTATAATTCACCC. Protein: CASSGYRSLSYNSP. The whole CDR3 sequence is CASSGYRSLSYNSPLHF.